Included here is one T cell receptor (beta chain) sequence, with context. Its specificity is unknown. For TCR beta, libraries came from iRepertoire HTBI primers and Arm-PCR of CDR3 regions. Each CDR3 protein is one row after TCRdb ran MiXCR on the multiplex PCR reads. The sample lists 650,000 to 850,000 distinct CDR3 sequences, around 30% seen once, with 35% to 55% in the top ten. Trimming shortened V by 5 bases and J by 2 bases, and 9 bases separated the two germline ends. CDR3 length: 12 amino acids. Germline CDR1 and CDR2: DFQATT and SNEGSKA (reference sequence). The data derive from a study of regulatory T cells in long-lasting Graves disease. The time point is: persistent/refractory GD, antithyroid drugs over 5 years with positive TRAb. PBMC RNA served as the TCR library source. Study-level results: TRBV28, TRBJ1-2 and TRBJ2-5 emerged as the favored segments in persistent disease.

The specimen was peripheral blood mononuclear cells (PBMCs), collected when the disease was refractory, from a patient treated with antithyroid drugs. This TCR was sampled from a female donor with Graves disease. The chain links TRBV20-1 to TRBJ2-5; no clear D. The CDR3 region is CSAERSQETQYF. The CDR3 nucleotides are TGCAGTGCTGAGAGATCTCAAGAGACCCAGTACTTC.